The 10 T cell receptor beta chains below all came from one sample that was sequenced in a study of CD8+CD57+ T cells in acquired aplastic anemia (dated 2018 in TCRdb). Sequencing was carried out with an Illumina HiSeq 2000. Profiling of TCR beta VDJ combinations and CDR3 sequences used genomic DNA as the template. Through fastp at Q25 and MiXCR, TCRdb rebuilt clones from the public reads, retaining in-frame beta chains. For every CDR3 protein sequence, its rows merge into one entry that carries the most common genes and DNA. This sample has 250,000 to 350,000 distinct CDR3 sequences in its table, and about 56% of those were observed once. The top ten hold around 7.6% of the sample. The sequenced material came from sorted CD4+, CD8+, or CD8+CD57+ T cells (not recorded which) from PBMCs. These receptors were obtained from a human donor with severe aplastic anemia or a healthy control (not recorded which).

The chain couples TRBV9 to TRBJ1-2, with no clear D. The length of the CDR3 is 13 residues. Looked up from germline, CDR1 is SGDLS and CDR2 is YYNGEE. With 3 bases removed from V and 6 bases from J, the gap between germline ends came to 12 bases. CDR3 coding DNA: TGTGCCAGCAGCGATGGGGATTTGGATGGCTACACCTTC. Protein: CASSDGDLDGYTF.

The chain uses TRBV2 and TRBJ2-5, with 9 bases matching TRBD1. Germline values: CDR1 SNHLY, CDR2 FYNNEI. V dropped 7 bases and J dropped 3; count of bases not matched to a gene: 6. CDR3 size: 14 residues. Here the CDR3 reads CASTRGTGKETQYF. In nucleotides, the CDR3 is TGTGCCAGCACCCGTGGGACAGGGAAAGAGACCCAGTACTTC.

This clonotype has at least ten counts. This chain joins TRBV29-1 and TRBJ2-7, with D perhaps matching TRBD2 (6 bases). Germline CDR1 reads SQVTM; CDR2 reads ANQGSEA. The CDR3 extends over 12 amino acids. V was trimmed by 6 bases and J by 2 bases, leaving 11 bases between them. The CDR3 protein is CSVEDYPYEQYF. CDR3 coding DNA: TGCAGCGTCGAGGACTATCCCTACGAGCAGTACTTC.

This clonotype appeared a few times. A much larger clonotype is one base distant, so this may be a read error. The chain links TRBV20-1 to TRBJ1-5; no reliable D call. V lost 5 bases and J lost 1, with 9 bases in between. The CDR3 is 13 residues long. Germline V CDR1 and CDR2: DFQATT, SNEGSKA (reference sequence). In DNA, the CDR3 is TGCAGTGCTTGCCTAGCGAGCAATCAGCCCCAGCATTTT. The encoded protein is CSACLASNQPQHF.

V gene TRBV20-1 combines with J gene TRBJ2-3; the D gene is possibly TRBD2 (5 bases). Looked up from germline, CDR1 is DFQATT and CDR2 is SNEGSKA (reference sequence). V was shortened by 4 bases and J by 1 base, with 12 bases between the two germline ends. CDR3 length: 14 amino acids. In DNA, the CDR3 is TGCAGTGCTACCTCTCCGCGGGGCACAGATACGCAGTATTTT. This translates into CSATSPRGTDTQYF.

The table lists this clonotype with many counts. This chain joins TRBV7-9 and TRBJ2-3; 16 bases align to TRBD2. V lost 1 base to trimming and J lost 0 bases; unmatched junction nucleotides: 4. Germline CDR1 and CDR2: SEHNR and FQNEAQ (reference sequence). The CDR3 sequence is 19 residues long. The CDR3 DNA sequence: TGTGCCAGCAGCTTAGGGGGACTAGCGGGGGGGCCGAGCACAGATACGCAGTATTTT. This codes for CASSLGGLAGGPSTDTQYF.

This chain links TRBV5-1 with TRBJ2-5; no reliable D call. Germline-derived CDR1 and CDR2 are SGHRS and YFSETQ. Trimming shortened V by 3 bases and J by 5 bases, and 5 bases separated the two germline ends. The CDR3 length is 11 residues. The CDR3 spells CASSSKETQYF. For the CDR3, the DNA is TGCGCCAGCAGCTCAAAGGAGACCCAGTACTTC.

V and J are TRBV2 and TRBJ1-6, with D possibly TRBD1 on 5 matching bases. Germline V CDR1 and CDR2: SNHLY, FYNNEI. This CDR3 region has 15 residues. Trimming left V 8 bases short and J 5 bases short, with 16 bases between. The chain's CDR3 is CASGGGFADNSPLHF. In nucleotides, the CDR3 is TGTGCCAGCGGGGGTGGGTTTGCAGATAATTCACCCCTCCACTTT.

This clonotype showed up many times. This rearrangement joins TRBV4-3 to TRBJ1-5, with D unclear. V was pared by 1 base and J by 6 bases, with 10 bases between. This CDR3 contains 14 residues. The germline CDR1 and CDR2 sequences are LGHNA and YSLEER. The CDR3: CASSQGLVSQPQHF. CDR3 sequence (DNA): TGCGCCAGCAGCCAAGGATTAGTTAGTCAGCCCCAGCATTTT.

This clonotype was detected ten times or more. The chain joins TRBV5-1 to TRBJ2-6; TRBD1 matches at 9 bases. The germline gives CDR1 SGHRS, CDR2 YFSETQ. The junction had 2 bases not matched to a gene; V was cut back by 2 bases and J by 2 bases. The CDR3 covers 16 residues. Here the CDR3 reads CASSLQGATGANVLTF. The CDR3 nucleotides read TGCGCCAGCAGCTTACAGGGGGCTACTGGGGCCAACGTCCTGACTTTC.